Shown below are 19 T cell receptor beta chains from a single sample sequenced in a study of blood T cell repertoires in COVID-19. TCRdb's table, derived via immunoSEQ multiplex PCR, lists solely in-frame clones and lacks some. The repertoire holds 140,000 or so clones, with approximately 84% as singletons. The sequencing input was PBMCs or T cells enriched from blood (not recorded which). The receptor set was obtained from a woman aged 45 to 65 with acute COVID-19.

This clone has just one count. The chain combines TRBV20-1 with TRBJ1-1; TRBD1 aligns across 7 bases. This CDR3 has 11 amino acids. V shed 1 base, J shed 10 bases, and the junction held 3 bases outside the gene matches. Germline-derived CDR1 and CDR2 are DFQATT and SNEGSKA (reference sequence). The CDR3 DNA reads as TGCAGTGCTAGAGGGGACAGACGAGCTTTCTTT. It specifies CSARGDRRAFF.

This clone was seen just once. This chain links TRBV11-2 with TRBJ2-2; tentative D call: TRBD2 (6 bases). Germline loops: CDR1 SGHAT, CDR2 FQNNGV. Trimming took 2 bases from V and 1 from J, leaving 8 bases between them. This CDR3 has 15 residues. The CDR3 loop reads CASSLFGGNTGELFF. The CDR3 region has the DNA TGTGCCAGCAGCTTATTCGGGGGGAACACCGGGGAGCTGTTTTTT.

This clone was counted once. The chain couples TRBV29-1 to TRBJ2-4; 7 nucleotides agree with TRBD2. Germline-derived CDR1 and CDR2 are SQVTM and ANQGSEA. The CDR3 sequence is 15 residues long. Germline trimming cut 6 bases from V and 1 base from J; bases unmatched to any gene: 9. CDR3 nucleotide sequence: TGCAGCGTCATAAAGGAGCGGGGTGCCAAAAACATTCAGTACTTC. This encodes CSVIKERGAKNIQYF.

This clone was observed a few times. The rearrangement joins TRBV5-1 to TRBJ2-1; 11 bases fit TRBD1. V shed 1 base and J 4 bases; nucleotides not matched to a gene: 4. CDR3 size: 16 residues. Looked up from germline, CDR1 is SGHRS and CDR2 is YFSETQ. The CDR3 bases are TGCGCCAGCAGCTTGTTGGGGACAGGGGGTTACAATGAGCAGTTCTTC. Amino acids: CASSLLGTGGYNEQFF. Full variable domain (outside the CDR3, taken from reference TRBV5-1 and TRBJ2-1): KAGVTQTPRYLIKTRGQQVTLSCSPISGHRSVSWYQQTPGQGLQFLFEYFSETQRNKGNFPGRFSGRQFSNSRSEMNVSTLELGDSALYLCASSLLGTGGYNEQFFGPGTRLTVL.

The V and J genes are TRBV11-2 and TRBJ1-1, with 8 nucleotides matching TRBD1. This CDR3 has 16 residues. V trimming: 5 bases; J trimming: 4 bases; junction bases outside the gene matches: 12. Germline V gene sequence: CDR1 SGHAT, CDR2 FQNNGV. This CDR3 reads CASSPPTGGGGTEAFF. For the CDR3, the DNA is TGTGCCAGCAGCCCCCCAACAGGGGGAGGTGGCACTGAAGCTTTCTTT.

This sequence joins TRBV24-1 and TRBJ1-5, with 7 bases that match TRBD1. The CDR3 consists of 16 residues. Germline V gene sequence: CDR1 KGHDR, CDR2 SFDVKD. With V trimmed by 3 bases and J by 2 bases, 6 bases remained unmatched. The CDR3 DNA reads as TGTGCCACCAGTGATCCCAGGACAGGAGGCAATCAGCCCCAGCATTTT. It encodes CATSDPRTGGNQPQHF.

The chain links TRBV6-4 to TRBJ1-6, with 10 bases aligning to TRBD1. CDR3 length: 15 residues. Germline V gene sequence: CDR1 MRHNA, CDR2 SNTAGT. With 8 bases clipped from V and 8 bases from J, the junction kept 9 bases outside the gene matches. The CDR3 here is CASGRPDRGDSPLHF. CDR3 coding DNA: TGTGCCAGCGGCAGACCGGACAGGGGGGATTCACCCCTCCACTTT.

The genes are TRBV5-1 and TRBJ2-3, with TRBD2 matching over 10 bases. Germline V gene data show CDR1 as SGHRS and CDR2 as YFSETQ. This CDR3 has 20 residues. J lost 4 bases, V lost 0 bases, and 17 bases had no gene match. The CDR3 loop is CASSLAVLAGWRAIPDTQYF. The CDR3 DNA reads as TGCGCCAGCAGCTTGGCCGTACTAGCGGGATGGAGGGCGATTCCAGATACGCAGTATTTT.

This clone was detected only a few times. The rearrangement joins TRBV19 to TRBJ2-7; 9 bases line up with TRBD1. From germline, CDR1 is LNHDA and CDR2 SQIVND (reference sequence). V gave up 1 base and J gave up 2 bases; unmatched junction bases: 3. There are 15 residues in the CDR3. This chain's CDR3 is CASSIGQGGPYEQYF. The CDR3 region has the DNA TGTGCCAGTAGTATAGGACAGGGGGGGCCCTACGAGCAGTACTTC.

The chain combines TRBV7-2 with TRBJ1-2; 8 positions match TRBD1. Germline V CDR1 and CDR2: SGHTA, FQGNSA. The ends lost 4 bases at V and 6 bases at J; junction bases unmatched: 10. This CDR3 comprises 15 residues. CDR3 region: CASSSRTGPEHGYTF. CDR3 bases: TGTGCCAGCAGCTCGCGGACAGGGCCAGAACATGGCTACACCTTC.

This clone showed up just once. This chain uses TRBV9 with TRBJ2-3; maybe TRBD2 (6 bases). The CDR3 extends over 17 amino acids. V lost 3 bases, J lost 0 bases, and 17 bases lay in between. The germline CDR1 and CDR2 sequences are SGDLS and YYNGEE. This CDR3 is CASSDRISGTSTDTQYF. CDR3 nucleotides: TGTGCCAGCAGCGACCGAATTAGCGGTACTAGCACAGATACGCAGTATTTT.

This rearrangement joins TRBV2 to TRBJ1-1; D is perhaps TRBD1 (6 bases). In germline, CDR1 is SNHLY, CDR2 FYNNEI. Trimming took 3 bases from V and 1 from J, leaving 9 bases between them. There are 14 residues in the CDR3. The CDR3, as DNA: TGTGCCAGCAGTGAGCAGGGGAAGAACACTGAAGCTTTCTTT. Amino acids: CASSEQGKNTEAFF.

The CDR3 region has the DNA TGTGCCAGCAGCTCGACAGGTGATCAGTTCTTC. It codes for CASSSTGDQFF. The genes are TRBV7-9 and TRBJ2-1; a possible D gene is TRBD1 (6 bases). V dropped 4 bases and J dropped 13 bases, with 11 bases sitting between them. This CDR3 has 11 amino acids. Germline V gives CDR1 SEHNR, CDR2 FQNEAQ (reference sequence).

The V gene is TRBV5-4, the J gene TRBJ2-3; 11 bases align to TRBD2. The CDR3 contains 18 residues. V lost 4 bases, J lost 4 bases, and 14 bases stayed unmatched. From germline, CDR1 is SGHNT and CDR2 YYREEE (reference sequence). The CDR3 nucleotides read TGTGCCAGCAGCCCGGATCACTTAGCGGGAGGGCCTTCAGATACGCAGTATTTT. Protein: CASSPDHLAGGPSDTQYF.

The chain links TRBV29-1 to TRBJ2-4; perhaps TRBD1 as D (6 bases). Germline CDR1 and CDR2: SQVTM and ANQGSEA. The CDR3 consists of 13 residues. Trimming removed 5 bases at V and 9 bases at J, with 17 bases between. The chain's CDR3 is CSVSGQTDGIQYF. The DNA of the CDR3 is TGCAGCGTTTCCGGACAGACAGACGGCATTCAGTACTTC.

The genes are TRBV11-2 and TRBJ1-1; D is possibly TRBD1 (6 bases). Trimming left V 5 bases short and J 8 bases short, with 12 bases between. This CDR3 is 12 amino acids long. Germline values: CDR1 SGHAT, CDR2 FQNNGV. The DNA of the CDR3 is TGTGCCAGCAGCCTACAGGGTCCCGAAGCTTTCTTT. Its protein product is CASSLQGPEAFF.

V is TRBV10-1 and J is TRBJ1-1, with D possibly matching TRBD1 (6 bases). The ends were cut back, 3 bases at V and 1 base at J, with 12 bases in the middle. From germline, CDR1 is WNHNN and CDR2 SYGVQD (reference sequence). The CDR3 contains 15 residues. Written as DNA, the CDR3 is TGCGCCAGCAGTGACGACAGGTACCAGAACACTGAAGCTTTCTTT. The encoded protein is CASSDDRYQNTEAFF.

In DNA, the CDR3 is TGTGCCAGCAGTCCGGGGGTCCTGGGGTTTACAGATACGCAGTATTTT. The encoded protein is CASSPGVLGFTDTQYF. The J gene is TRBJ2-3, the V gene TRBV11-3; the D gene is possibly TRBD2 (6 bases). Germline lookup yields CDR1 SGHNT and CDR2 YENEEA. The CDR3 is 16 residues long. Trimming removed 6 bases at V and 3 bases at J, with 19 bases between.

This chain uses TRBV5-1 with TRBJ2-2, with no clear D. CDR1 is SGHRS, CDR2 YFSETQ, per germline. This CDR3 is built from 15 residues. V lost 1 base and J lost 1, with 8 bases in between. The CDR3, as DNA: TGCGCCAGCAGCTTGTACCCGGGGAACACCGGGGAGCTGTTTTTT. It yields the protein CASSLYPGNTGELFF.